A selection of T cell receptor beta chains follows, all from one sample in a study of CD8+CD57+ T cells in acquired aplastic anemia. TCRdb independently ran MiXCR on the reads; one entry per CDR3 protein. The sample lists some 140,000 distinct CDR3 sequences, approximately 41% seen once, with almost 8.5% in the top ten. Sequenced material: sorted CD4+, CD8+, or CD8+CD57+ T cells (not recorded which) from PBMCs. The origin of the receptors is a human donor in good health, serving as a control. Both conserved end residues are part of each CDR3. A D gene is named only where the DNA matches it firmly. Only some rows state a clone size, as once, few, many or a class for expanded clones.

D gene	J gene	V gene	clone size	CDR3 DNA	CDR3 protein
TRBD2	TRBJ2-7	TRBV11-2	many	TGTGCCAGCAGCCCGCGACTAGCGGGAGGCCGGGAGCAGTACTTC	CASSPRLAGGREQYF
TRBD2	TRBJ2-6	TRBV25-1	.	TGTGCCAGCAGCCCACTATCTCGGACTAGCGGAGCCCCCCTCTCTGGGGCCAACGTCCTGACTTTC	CASSPLSRTSGAPLSGANVLTF
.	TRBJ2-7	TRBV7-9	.	TGTGCCAGCAGCTTATCCGATACCTCCTACGAGCAGTACTTC	CASSLSDTSYEQYF
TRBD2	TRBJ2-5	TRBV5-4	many	TGTGCCAGCAGTTCCCCTAGCGGGGACGGCAAAGAGACCCAGTACTTC	CASSSPSGDGKETQYF
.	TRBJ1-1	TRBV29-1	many	TGCAGCGTTACAGTGGGTGTGAATGTCGTCGCTGAAGCTTTCTTT	CSVTVGVNVVAEAFF
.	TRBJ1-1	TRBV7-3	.	TGTGCCACCCTCGCGGGGGGTGTAACTGAAGCTTTCTTT	CATLAGGVTEAFF
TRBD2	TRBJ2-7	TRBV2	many	TGTGCCAGCGCCCCCAGGACTAGCGGTTACTACGAGCAGTACTTC	CASAPRTSGYYEQYF
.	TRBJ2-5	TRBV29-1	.	TGCAGCGTTGAAGTTTACGAGACCCAGTACTTC	CSVEVYETQYF
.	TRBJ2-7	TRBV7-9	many	TGTGCCAGCAGCTTATCCGGGGTCCGCGATGAGCAGTACTTC	CASSLSGVRDEQYF
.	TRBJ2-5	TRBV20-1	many	TGCAGTGCTAGAGTGGGATCGCAGACCCAGTACTTC	CSARVGSQTQYF
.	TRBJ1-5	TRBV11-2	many	TGTGCCAGCAGCTTAAGGCGGGGTCGGACCCATAGCAATCAGCCCCAGCATTTT	CASSLRRGRTHSNQPQHF
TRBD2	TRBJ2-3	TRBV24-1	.	TGTGCCACCAGTGGTCTGGCGAGCGGGGATACGCAGTACTTT	CATSGLASGDTQYF
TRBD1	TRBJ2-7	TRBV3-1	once	TGTGCCAGCAGCACAGGGGGCGAGCAGTACTTC	CASSTGGEQYF
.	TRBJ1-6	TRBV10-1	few	TGCGCCAGCAGTTGGGTGGGAAATTCACCCCTCCACTTT	CASSWVGNSPLHF
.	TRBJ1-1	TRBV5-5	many	TGTGCCAGCAGCCCGAACGTGGGCCCCACTGAAGCTTTCTTT	CASSPNVGPTEAFF
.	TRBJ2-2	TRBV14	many	TGTGCCAGCAGCCAAAGGGGGGACGGTTACACCGGGGAGCTGTTTTTT	CASSQRGDGYTGELFF
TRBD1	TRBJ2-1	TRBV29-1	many	TGCAGCACAAATTCCGGGACAGGGTCCTACAATGAGCAGTTCTTC	CSTNSGTGSYNEQFF
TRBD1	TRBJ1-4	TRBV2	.	TGTGCCAGCACTAGGGACAGGGATGAAAAACTGTTTTTT	CASTRDRDEKLFF
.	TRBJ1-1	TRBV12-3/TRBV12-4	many	TGTGCCAGCACCGTACAGGGTAACACTGAAGCTTTCTTT	CASTVQGNTEAFF
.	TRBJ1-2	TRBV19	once	TGTGCCAGTAGCCTTTTATTAGAACAGAACTATGGCTACACCTTC	CASSLLLEQNYGYTF
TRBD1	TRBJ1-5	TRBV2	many	TGTGCCAGCAGTGAAGCGAGGGGGCTCAGGGTCAATCAGCCCCAGCATTTT	CASSEARGLRVNQPQHF
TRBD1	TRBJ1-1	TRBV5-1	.	TGCGCCAGCAGCTTGACGACAGGGTGGGACACTGAAGCTTTCTTT	CASSLTTGWDTEAFF
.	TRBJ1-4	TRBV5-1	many	TGCGCCAGCAGCTCGGACAGCTACTTTAATGAAAAACTGTTTTTT	CASSSDSYFNEKLFF
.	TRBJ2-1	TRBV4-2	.	TGTGCCAGCAGAATACTCGGGGGAGGACCCTACAATGAGCAGTTCTTC	CASRILGGGPYNEQFF
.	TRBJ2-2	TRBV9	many	TGTGCCAGCAGTATCTTAGGGGAGCTGTTTTTT	CASSILGELFF
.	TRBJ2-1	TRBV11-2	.	TGTGCCAGCAGCTCCTTTCCGAGGGGGGCAGATGAGCAGTTCTTC	CASSSFPRGADEQFF
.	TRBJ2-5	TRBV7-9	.	TGTGCCAGCAGCACCTCTAGCGCGCAAGAGACCCAGTACTTC	CASSTSSAQETQYF
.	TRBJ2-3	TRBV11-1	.	TGTGCCAGCAGCTCTCGCCGCACAGATACGCAGTATTTT	CASSSRRTDTQYF
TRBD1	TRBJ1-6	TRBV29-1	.	TGCAGCGTGAAAAATGGACAGGGGGCTCCTTCACCCCTCCACTTT	CSVKNGQGAPSPLHF
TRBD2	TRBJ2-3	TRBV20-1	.	TGCAGTGCTAGAGGCGCTAGCGGGATCACAGATACGCAGTATTTT	CSARGASGITDTQYF
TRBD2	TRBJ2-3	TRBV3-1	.	TGTGCCAGCAGCCAAGAGCCCCACGGGGGGAGGACAGATACGCAGTATTTT	CASSQEPHGGRTDTQYF
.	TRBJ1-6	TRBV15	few	TGTGCCACCAGCAGCGACCGACGCGGAGGTGCACCCCTCCACTTT	CATSSDRRGGAPLHF
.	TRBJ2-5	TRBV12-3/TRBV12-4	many	TGTGCCAGCAGCACAGGGTACTGGGAAGAGACCCAGTACTTC	CASSTGYWEETQYF
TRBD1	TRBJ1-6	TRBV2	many	TGTGCCAGCAGCCGGGACAGTAATTCACCCCTCCACTTT	CASSRDSNSPLHF
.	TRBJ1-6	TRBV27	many	TGTGCCAGCAGTCGAAGGGAAGTACGTTCACCCCTCCACTTT	CASSRREVRSPLHF
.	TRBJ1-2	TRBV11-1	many	TGTGCCAGCAGCCTCTCGGGGATTGACAGCGGCTATGGCTACACCTTC	CASSLSGIDSGYGYTF
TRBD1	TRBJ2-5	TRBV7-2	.	TGTGCCAGCAGTAACCAACAGGGGGAGGAGACCCAGTACTTC	CASSNQQGEETQYF
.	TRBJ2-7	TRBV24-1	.	TGTGCCACCAGTGACCGGGGGACAAGTTACGAGCAGTACTTC	CATSDRGTSYEQYF
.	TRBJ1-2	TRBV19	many	TGTGCCAGTAGTAGGACCCCCGGGGGGTATGGCTACACCTTC	CASSRTPGGYGYTF
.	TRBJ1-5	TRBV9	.	TGTGCCAGTGGGGGGGACACAGATACGCAGCATTTT	CASGGDTDTQHF